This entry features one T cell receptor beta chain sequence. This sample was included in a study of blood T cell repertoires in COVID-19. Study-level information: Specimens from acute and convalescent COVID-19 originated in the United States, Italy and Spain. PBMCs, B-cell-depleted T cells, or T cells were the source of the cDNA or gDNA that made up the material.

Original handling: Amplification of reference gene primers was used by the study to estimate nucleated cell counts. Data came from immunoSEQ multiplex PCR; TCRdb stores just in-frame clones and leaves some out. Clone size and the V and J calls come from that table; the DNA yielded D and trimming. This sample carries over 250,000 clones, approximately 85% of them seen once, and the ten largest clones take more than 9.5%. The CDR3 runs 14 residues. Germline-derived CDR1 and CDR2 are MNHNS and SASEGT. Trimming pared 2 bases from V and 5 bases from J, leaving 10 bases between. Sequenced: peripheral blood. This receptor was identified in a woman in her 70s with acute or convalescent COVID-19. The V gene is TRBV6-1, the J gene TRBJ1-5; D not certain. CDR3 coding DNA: TGTGCCAGCAGTGAATGGGCAGGCTATCAGCCCCAGCATTTT. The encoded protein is CASSEWAGYQPQHF.